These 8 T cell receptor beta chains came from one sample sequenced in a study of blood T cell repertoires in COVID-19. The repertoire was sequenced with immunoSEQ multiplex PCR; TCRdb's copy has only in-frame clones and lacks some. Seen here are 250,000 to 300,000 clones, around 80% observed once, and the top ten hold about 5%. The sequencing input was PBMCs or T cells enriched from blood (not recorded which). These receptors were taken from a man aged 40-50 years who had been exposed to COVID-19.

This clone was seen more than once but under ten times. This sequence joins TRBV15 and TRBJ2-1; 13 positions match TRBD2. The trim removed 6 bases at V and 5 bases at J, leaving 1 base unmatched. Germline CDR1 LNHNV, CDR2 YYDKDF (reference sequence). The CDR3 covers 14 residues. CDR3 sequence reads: CATRLAGGNNEQFF. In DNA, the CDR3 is TGTGCCACCAGACTAGCGGGAGGGAACAATGAGCAGTTCTTC.

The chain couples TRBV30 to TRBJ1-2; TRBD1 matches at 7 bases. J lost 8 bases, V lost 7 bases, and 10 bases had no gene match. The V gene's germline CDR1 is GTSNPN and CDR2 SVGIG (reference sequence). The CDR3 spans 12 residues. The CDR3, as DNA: TGTGCCTCAACCCACAGGGGTCGAGGCTACACCTTC. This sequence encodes CASTHRGRGYTF.

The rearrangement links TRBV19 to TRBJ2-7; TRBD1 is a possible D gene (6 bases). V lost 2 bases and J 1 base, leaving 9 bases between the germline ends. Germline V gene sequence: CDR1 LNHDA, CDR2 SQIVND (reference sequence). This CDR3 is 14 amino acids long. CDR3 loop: CASSIQGKSYEQYF. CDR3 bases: TGTGCCAGTAGTATACAGGGGAAGTCCTACGAGCAGTACTTC.

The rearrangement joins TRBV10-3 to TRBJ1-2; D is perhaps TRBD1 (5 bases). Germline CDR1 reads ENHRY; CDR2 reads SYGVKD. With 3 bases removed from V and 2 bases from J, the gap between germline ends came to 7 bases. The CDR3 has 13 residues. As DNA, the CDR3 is TGTGCCATCAGTGAAGACAGAAACTATGGCTACACCTTC. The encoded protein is CAISEDRNYGYTF.

The DNA for the CDR3 is TGCGCCAGCAGCTCCGGGACTAGTCTTTCTCTGACCCAGTACTTC. Its protein product is CASSSGTSLSLTQYF. The chain employs TRBV5-1 and TRBJ2-5; 8 bases are a match to TRBD2. In germline, CDR1 is SGHRS, CDR2 YFSETQ. CDR3 length: 15 amino acids. Trimming cost V 3 bases and J 7 bases; bases outside gene matches: 11.

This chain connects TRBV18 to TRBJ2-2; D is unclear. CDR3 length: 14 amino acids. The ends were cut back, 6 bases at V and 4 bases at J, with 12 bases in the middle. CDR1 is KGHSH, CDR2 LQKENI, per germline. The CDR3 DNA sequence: TGTGCCAGCTCCCCAAACGACTTCACCGGGGAGCTGTTTTTT. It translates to CASSPNDFTGELFF.

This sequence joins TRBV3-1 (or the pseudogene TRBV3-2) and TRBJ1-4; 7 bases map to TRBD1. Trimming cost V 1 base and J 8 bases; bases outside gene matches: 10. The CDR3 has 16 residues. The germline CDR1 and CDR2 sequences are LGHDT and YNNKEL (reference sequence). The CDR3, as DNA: TGTGCCAGCAGCCAAGGAGTAACAGGGGCGCGAGAAAAACTGTTTTTT. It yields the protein CASSQGVTGAREKLFF.

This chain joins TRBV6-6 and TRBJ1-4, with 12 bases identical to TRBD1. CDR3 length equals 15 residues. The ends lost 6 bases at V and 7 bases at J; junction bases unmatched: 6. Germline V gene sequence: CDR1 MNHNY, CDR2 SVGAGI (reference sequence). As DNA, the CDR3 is TGTGCCAGCAGCCTGGGGACAGGGGGCATTGAAAAACTGTTTTTT. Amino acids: CASSLGTGGIEKLFF.